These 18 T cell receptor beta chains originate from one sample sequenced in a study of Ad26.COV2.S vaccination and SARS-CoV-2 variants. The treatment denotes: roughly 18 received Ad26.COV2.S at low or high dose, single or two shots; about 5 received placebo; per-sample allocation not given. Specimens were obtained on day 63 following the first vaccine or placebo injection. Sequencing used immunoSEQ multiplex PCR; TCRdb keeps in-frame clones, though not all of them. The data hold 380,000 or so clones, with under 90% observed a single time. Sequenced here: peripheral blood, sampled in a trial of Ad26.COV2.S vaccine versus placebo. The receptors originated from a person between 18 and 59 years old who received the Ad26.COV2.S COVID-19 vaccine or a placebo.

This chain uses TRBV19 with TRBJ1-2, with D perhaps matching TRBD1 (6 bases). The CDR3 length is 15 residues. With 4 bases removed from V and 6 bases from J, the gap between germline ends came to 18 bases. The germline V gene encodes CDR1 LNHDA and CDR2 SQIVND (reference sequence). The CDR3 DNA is TGTGCCAGTAGTAGAACGTTCACAGGGTGGGATGGCTACACCTTC. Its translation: CASSRTFTGWDGYTF. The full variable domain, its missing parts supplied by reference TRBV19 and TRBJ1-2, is DGGITQSPKYLFRKEGQNVTLSCEQNLNHDAMYWYRQDPGQGLRLIYYSQIVNDFQKGDIAEGYSVSREKKESFPLTVTSAQKNPTAFYLCASSRTFTGWDGYTFGSGTRLTVV.

The CDR3 DNA reads TGTGCCAGCAGTGAAGCGACCGGGACACCTTACGAGCAGTACTTC. Protein sequence: CASSEATGTPYEQYF. The chain employs TRBV2 and TRBJ2-7; perhaps TRBD1 as D (6 bases). The CDR3 length is 15 residues. V dropped 0 bases and J dropped 4 bases, with 13 bases sitting between them. The V gene's germline CDR1 is SNHLY and CDR2 FYNNEI. The variable domain in full, with the rest retrieved from reference TRBV2 and TRBJ2-7, is EPEVTQTPSHQVTQMGQEVILRCVPISNHLYFYWYRQILGQKVEFLVSFYNNEISEKSEIFDDQFSVERPDGSNFTLKIRSTKLEDSAMYFCASSEATGTPYEQYFGPGTRLTVT.

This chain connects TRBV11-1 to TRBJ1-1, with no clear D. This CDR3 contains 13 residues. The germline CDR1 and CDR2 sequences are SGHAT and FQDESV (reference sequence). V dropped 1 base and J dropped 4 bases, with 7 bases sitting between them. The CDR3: CASSLELGTEAFF. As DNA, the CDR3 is TGTGCCAGCAGCTTAGAGTTGGGCACTGAAGCTTTCTTT.

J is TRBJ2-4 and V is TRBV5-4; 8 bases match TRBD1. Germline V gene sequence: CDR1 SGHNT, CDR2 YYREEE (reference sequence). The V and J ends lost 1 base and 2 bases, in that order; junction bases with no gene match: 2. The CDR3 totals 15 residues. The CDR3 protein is CASSLQGATKNIQYF. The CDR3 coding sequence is TGTGCCAGCAGCTTGCAGGGGGCGACCAAAAACATTCAGTACTTC.

CDR3 bases: TGTGCCAGCAGCCTGAACACCGGGGAGCTGTTTTTT. Protein product: CASSLNTGELFF. This rearrangement joins TRBV12-3 or TRBV12-4 to TRBJ2-2; D gene ambiguous. The CDR3 spans 12 residues. The V end lost 6 bases, the J end lost 1 base, and 3 bases lay between the germline ends.

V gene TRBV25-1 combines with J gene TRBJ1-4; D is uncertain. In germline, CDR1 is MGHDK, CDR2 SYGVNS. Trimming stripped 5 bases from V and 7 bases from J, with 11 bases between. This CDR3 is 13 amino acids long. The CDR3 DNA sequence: TGTGCCAGCAGTTTCCAAGAGGGTGAAAAACTGTTTTTT. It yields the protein CASSFQEGEKLFF.

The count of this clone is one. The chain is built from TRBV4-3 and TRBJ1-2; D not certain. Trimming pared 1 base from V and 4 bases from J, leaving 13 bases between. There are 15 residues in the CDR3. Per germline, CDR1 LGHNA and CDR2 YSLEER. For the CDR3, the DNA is TGCGCCAGCAGCCAAGTTCCTCCTGGGAGCTATGGCTACACCTTC. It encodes CASSQVPPGSYGYTF.

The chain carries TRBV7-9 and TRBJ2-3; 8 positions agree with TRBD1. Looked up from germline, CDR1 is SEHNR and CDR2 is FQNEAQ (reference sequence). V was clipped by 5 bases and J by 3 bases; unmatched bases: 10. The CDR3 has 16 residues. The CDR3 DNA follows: TGTGCCAGCAGCCCGCTAGGCAACAGGGGGACAGATACGCAGTATTTT. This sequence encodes CASSPLGNRGTDTQYF.

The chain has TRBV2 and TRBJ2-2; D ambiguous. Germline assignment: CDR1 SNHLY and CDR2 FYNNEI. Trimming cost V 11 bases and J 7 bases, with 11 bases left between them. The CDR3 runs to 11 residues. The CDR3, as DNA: TGTGCCGGAGCAGGATACGGGGAGCTGTTTTTT. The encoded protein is CAGAGYGELFF.

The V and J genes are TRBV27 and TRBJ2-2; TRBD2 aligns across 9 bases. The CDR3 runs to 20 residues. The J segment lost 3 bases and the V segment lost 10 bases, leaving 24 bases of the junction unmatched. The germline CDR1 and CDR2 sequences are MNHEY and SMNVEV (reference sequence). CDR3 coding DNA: TGTGCCACCCGTAGTCTTAGCGGGAGATTTTTTGGACGGGACACCGGGGAGCTGTTTTTT. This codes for CATRSLSGRFFGRDTGELFF.

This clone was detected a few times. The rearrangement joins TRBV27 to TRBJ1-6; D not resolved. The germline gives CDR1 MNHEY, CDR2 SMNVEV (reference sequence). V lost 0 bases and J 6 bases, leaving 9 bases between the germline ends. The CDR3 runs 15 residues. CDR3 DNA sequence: TGTGCCAGCAGTTTATCGAACGGGCGTAATTCACCCCTCCACTTT. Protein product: CASSLSNGRNSPLHF.

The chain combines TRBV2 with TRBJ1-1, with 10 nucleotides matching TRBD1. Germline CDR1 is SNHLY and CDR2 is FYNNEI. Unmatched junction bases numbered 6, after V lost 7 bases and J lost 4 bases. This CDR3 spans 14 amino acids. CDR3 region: CASTRTGGGTEAFF. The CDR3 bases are TGTGCCAGCACCCGGACAGGGGGAGGCACTGAAGCTTTCTTT. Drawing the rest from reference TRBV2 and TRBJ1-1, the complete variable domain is EPEVTQTPSHQVTQMGQEVILRCVPISNHLYFYWYRQILGQKVEFLVSFYNNEISEKSEIFDDQFSVERPDGSNFTLKIRSTKLEDSAMYFCASTRTGGGTEAFFGQGTRLTVV.

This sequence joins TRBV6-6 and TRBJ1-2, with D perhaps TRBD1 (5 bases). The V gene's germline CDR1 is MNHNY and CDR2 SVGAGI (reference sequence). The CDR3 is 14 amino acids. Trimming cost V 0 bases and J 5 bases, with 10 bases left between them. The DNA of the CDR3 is TGTGCCAGCAGTTACTCGGGGGAGGCTTATGGCTACACCTTC. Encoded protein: CASSYSGEAYGYTF.

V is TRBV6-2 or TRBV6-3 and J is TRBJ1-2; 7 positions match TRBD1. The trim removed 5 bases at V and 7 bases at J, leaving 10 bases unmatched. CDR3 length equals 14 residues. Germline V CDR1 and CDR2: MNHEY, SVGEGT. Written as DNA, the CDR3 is TGTGCCAGCAGTACCATTGACAGGGTCGGTGGCTACACCTTC. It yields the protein CASSTIDRVGGYTF.

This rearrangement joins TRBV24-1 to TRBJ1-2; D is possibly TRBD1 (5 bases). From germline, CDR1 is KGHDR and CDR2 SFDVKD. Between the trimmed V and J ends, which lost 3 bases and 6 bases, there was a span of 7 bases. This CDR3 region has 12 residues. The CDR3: CATSDRGDGYTF. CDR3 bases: TGTGCCACCAGTGATCGGGGGGATGGCTACACCTTC.

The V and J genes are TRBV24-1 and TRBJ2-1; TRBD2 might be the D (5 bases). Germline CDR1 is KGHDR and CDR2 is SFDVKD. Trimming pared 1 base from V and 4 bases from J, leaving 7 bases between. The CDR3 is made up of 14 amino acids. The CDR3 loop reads CATSDLRGYNEQFF. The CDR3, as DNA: TGTGCCACCAGTGATTTACGGGGATACAATGAGCAGTTCTTC.

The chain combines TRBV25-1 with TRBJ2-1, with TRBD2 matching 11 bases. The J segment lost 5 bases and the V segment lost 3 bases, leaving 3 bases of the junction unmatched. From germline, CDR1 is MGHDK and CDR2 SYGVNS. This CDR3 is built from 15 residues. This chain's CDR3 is CASSDPGLADNEQFF. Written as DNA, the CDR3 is TGTGCCAGCAGTGATCCGGGACTAGCGGACAATGAGCAGTTCTTC.

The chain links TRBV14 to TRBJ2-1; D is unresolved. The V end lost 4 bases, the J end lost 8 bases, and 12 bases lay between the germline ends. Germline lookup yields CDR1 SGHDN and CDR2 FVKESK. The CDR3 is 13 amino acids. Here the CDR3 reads CASSLSLEDEQFF. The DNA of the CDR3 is TGTGCCAGCAGCCTGAGCCTCGAGGATGAGCAGTTCTTC.